This T cell receptor (beta chain) emerged from a study of shared clonotypes between healthy human individuals. The CDR3 extends over 12 amino acids. Germline V lookup: CDR1 LNHDA, CDR2 SQIVND (reference sequence). Trimming took 7 bases from V and 9 from J; bases not matched to a gene: 5. Naive CD8 cells lacked CD45RO, underwent positive selection for CCR7 and left out terminally differentiated effector memory CD45RA+ cells. The data were produced by immunoSEQ multiplex PCR, yet TCRdb's version contains in-frame clones alone and is incomplete. The sample yields about 2.2 million clones, 90% to 95% seen once.

This clonotype was obtained from a man in his late teens or twenties in good health. Some clones in this sample may be carry-over from other donors' samples. Material: naive CD8+ T cells from PBMCs. This chain links TRBV19 with TRBJ2-1, with TRBD1 identical over 8 bases. CDR3 sequence reads: CASTTDRGEQFF. The CDR3 coding sequence is TGTGCCAGTACCACTGACAGGGGTGAGCAGTTCTTC.